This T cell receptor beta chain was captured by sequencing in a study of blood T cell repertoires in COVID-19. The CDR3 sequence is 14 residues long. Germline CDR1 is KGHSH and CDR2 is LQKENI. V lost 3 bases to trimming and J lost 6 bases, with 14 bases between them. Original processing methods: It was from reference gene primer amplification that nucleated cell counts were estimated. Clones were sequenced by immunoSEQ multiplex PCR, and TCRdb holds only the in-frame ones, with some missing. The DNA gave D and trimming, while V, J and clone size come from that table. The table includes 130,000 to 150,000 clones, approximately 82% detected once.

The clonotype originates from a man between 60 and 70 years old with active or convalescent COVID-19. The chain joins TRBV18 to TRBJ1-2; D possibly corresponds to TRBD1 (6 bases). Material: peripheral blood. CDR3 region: CASSPTPDSNGYTF. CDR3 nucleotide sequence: TGTGCCAGCTCACCGACCCCGGACAGTAATGGCTACACCTTC.